The T cell receptor (beta chain) under discussion was sequenced for a study of T cell repertoires in cytomegalovirus infection. Study in general: Selected CMV epitopes included recently identified HLA-C-restricted ones as well as well-studied HLA-B-restricted ones.

This clonotype was picked up a small number of times. Its antigen is undetermined. TCRdb called the reads again in MiXCR, with one record for every CDR3 protein. The sample includes roughly 570,000 distinct CDR3 sequences, roughly 43% of them seen just once. The length of the CDR3 is 15 residues. The V gene's germline CDR1 is SGHNT and CDR2 YYREEE (reference sequence). Trimming cost V 4 bases and J 8 bases, with 18 bases left between them. Study-wide results and limits: The ex vivo response showed dominance by HLA-C-restricted CMV-specific TCR beta clonotypes. Identification of carriers of CMV plus the relevant HLA was performed using cumulative public TCR beta family frequency.

The source material was cultured PBMCs, sampled from culture after CMV antigen stimulation. The source is a human donor in good health (CMV status not recorded). Some clones in this sample may be carry-over from other donors' samples. The J gene is TRBJ2-2, the V gene TRBV5-4, with a weak D call TRBD2 (7 bases). In nucleotides, the CDR3 is TGTGCCAGCAGCCCCCCGAGGGGGGGCGGGGGGGAGCTGTTTTTT. This sequence encodes CASSPPRGGGGELFF.